Given below is one T cell receptor beta chain in context. Within the sample, other DNA sequences also encode this same CDR3. This specimen comes from a study of shared clonotypes between healthy human individuals. Methods used by the authors: ImmunoSEQ junction-only sequences lacked quality scores, so their filtering differed. Sequencing used immunoSEQ multiplex PCR; TCRdb keeps in-frame clones, though not all of them. That table furnishes V, J and clone size, whereas the DNA furnished D and trimming. The sample carries about 2.3 million clones, about nine tenths recorded once. Sequenced: naive CD4+ T cells from PBMCs. Subset specified: CD45RA+ positively selected. The clonotype was recovered from a man between 18 and 35 years old in good health. Some clones in this sample may be carry-over from other donors' samples.

The CDR3 DNA follows: TGCAGCGTTGACGGATCTTACAATGAGCAGTTCTTC. Encoded protein: CSVDGSYNEQFF. This chain joins TRBV29-1 and TRBJ2-1; D ambiguous. V lost 3 bases to trimming and J lost 4 bases, with 7 bases between them. Germline CDR1 is SQVTM and CDR2 is ANQGSEA. CDR3 size: 12 residues.